The T cell receptor beta chain under discussion was sequenced for a study of glioma-infiltrating T cells. Study-wide results and limits: Non-neoplastic patients had below-expected tissue-blood divergence, while all gliomas exceeded expectation. Very few CDR3 sequences were shared between tissue and blood.

Of note for this clonotype: The antigen is not known. Sequence at one end of the junction differs from germline and may be a read error.

TCR alpha and beta CDR3 regions were amplified from RNA using iRepertoire nested multiplex PCR. One-step reverse transcription and amplification started from approximately 100-400 ng of tissue mRNA or PBMC total RNA. TCRdb ran MiXCR on the multiplex PCR reads and lists one entry per CDR3 protein. The table includes some 10,000 distinct CDR3 sequences, 56% detected once. CDR1 is SGHNT, CDR2 YYREEE, per germline (reference sequence). CDR3 length: 12 amino acids. V and J are TRBV5-4 and TRBJ2-5, with D unresolved. Sample: glioma tissue, nonneoplastic brain tissue, or PBMCs (not recorded which). This sequence was found in a human donor with low-grade glioma or glioblastoma, undergoing nonglioma brain surgery, or in good health (not recorded which). The CDR3 spells CASSLDSMTELF. The CDR3 DNA is TGTGCCAGCAGCTTGGATTCTATGACTGAACTCTTC.